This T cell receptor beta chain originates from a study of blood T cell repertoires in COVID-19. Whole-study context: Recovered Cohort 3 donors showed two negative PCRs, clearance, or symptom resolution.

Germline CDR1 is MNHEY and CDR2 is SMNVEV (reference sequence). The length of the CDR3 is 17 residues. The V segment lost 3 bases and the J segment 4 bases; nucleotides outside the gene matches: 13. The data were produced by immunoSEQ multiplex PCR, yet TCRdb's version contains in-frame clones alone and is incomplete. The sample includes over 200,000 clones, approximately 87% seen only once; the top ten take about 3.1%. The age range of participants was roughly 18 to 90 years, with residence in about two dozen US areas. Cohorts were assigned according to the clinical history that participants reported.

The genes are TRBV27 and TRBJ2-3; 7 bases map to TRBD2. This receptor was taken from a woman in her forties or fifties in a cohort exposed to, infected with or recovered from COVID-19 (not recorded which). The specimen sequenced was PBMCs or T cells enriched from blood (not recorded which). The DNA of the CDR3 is TGTGCCAGCAGTTTCTCACGACTAGCCGGTGAGGCAGATACGCAGTATTTT. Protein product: CASSFSRLAGEADTQYF.